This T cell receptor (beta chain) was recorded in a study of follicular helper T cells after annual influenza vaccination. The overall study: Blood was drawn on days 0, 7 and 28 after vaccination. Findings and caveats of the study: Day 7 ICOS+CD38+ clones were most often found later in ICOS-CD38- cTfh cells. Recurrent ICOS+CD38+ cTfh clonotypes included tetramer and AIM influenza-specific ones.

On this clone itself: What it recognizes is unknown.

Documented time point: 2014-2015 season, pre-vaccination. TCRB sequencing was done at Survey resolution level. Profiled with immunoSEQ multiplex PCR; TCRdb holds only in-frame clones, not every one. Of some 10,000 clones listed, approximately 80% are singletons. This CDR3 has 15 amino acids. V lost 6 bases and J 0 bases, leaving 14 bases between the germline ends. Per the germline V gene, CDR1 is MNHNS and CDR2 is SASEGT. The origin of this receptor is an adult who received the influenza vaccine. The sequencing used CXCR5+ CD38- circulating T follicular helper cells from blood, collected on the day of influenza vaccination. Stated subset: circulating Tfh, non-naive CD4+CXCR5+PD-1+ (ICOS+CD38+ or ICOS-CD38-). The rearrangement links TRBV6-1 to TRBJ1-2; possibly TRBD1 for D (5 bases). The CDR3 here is CASSPTGAPNYGYTF. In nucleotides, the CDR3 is TGTGCCAGCAGCCCAACAGGAGCCCCTAACTATGGCTACACCTTC.